The entry below gives a single T cell receptor (beta chain) sequence along with its context. Germline CDR1 is DFQATT and CDR2 is SNEGSKA (reference sequence). This CDR3 contains 15 residues. V was trimmed by 2 bases and J by 0 bases, leaving 11 bases between them. It was with random hexamers that roughly 0.45 to 1 ug RNA was reverse transcribed. An immunoSEQ multiplex PCR generated amplified TCR beta CDR3 products spanning 54 Vbeta and 13 Jbeta. TCRdb reprocessed the immunoSEQ multiplex PCR reads with MiXCR, giving one entry per CDR3 protein. This table holds some 300,000 distinct CDR3 sequences, 70% to 90% found once. This record comes from a study of CD8 T cells in Susac syndrome. The patients who served as multiple sclerosis controls were treatment-naive and had stable or active relapsing-remitting disease that fulfilled the revised McDonald criteria.

Sequences were obtained from CD8+ T cells from PBMCs. The clonotype comes from a human donor with multiple sclerosis. The chain is built from TRBV20-1 and TRBJ1-5, with D uncertain. CDR3 region: CSARRDEDSNQPQHF. CDR3 nucleotides: TGCAGTGCTAGAAGGGATGAAGATAGCAATCAGCCCCAGCATTTT.